The sequence of this TCR beta chain was determined in a study of response to subunit inactivated influenza vaccine. This CDR3 is built from 13 residues. V was pared by 2 bases and J by 4 bases, with 5 bases between. The germline CDR1 and CDR2 sequences are SEHNR and FQNEAQ (reference sequence). TCRdb re-derived calls from the RT-PCR reads in MiXCR, one entry per CDR3 protein. This sample carries roughly 620,000 distinct CDR3 sequences, roughly 12% of them seen once, and the ten largest clones take about 11%. This clonotype was found many times. The same sample was also used in a study of T cells expressing NK-cell markers. This second report adds: Synthesis of TCR beta cDNA relied on 5'RACE template switching carrying UMIs. An anti-gamma-delta TCR antibody was added in several experiments. It restricted sorting to alpha-beta TCR-expressing T cells. Dominant NKG2C+ clonotypes were found to form about 1.0-8% of CD8+ T cells in 5 or 6 donors. Four of the donors also had these clonotypes leading their CD3+CD56-NKG2C+ fraction.

This sample comprised PBMCs from blood, obtained on the day of vaccination. The chain couples TRBV7-9 to TRBJ1-4; no clear D gene. The TCR sequence derives from a man aged 50-60 years who received an inactivated influenza vaccine. CDR3 loop: CASSLSGNEKLFF. CDR3 nucleotides: TGTGCCAGCAGCTTAAGCGGTAATGAAAAACTGTTTTTT.